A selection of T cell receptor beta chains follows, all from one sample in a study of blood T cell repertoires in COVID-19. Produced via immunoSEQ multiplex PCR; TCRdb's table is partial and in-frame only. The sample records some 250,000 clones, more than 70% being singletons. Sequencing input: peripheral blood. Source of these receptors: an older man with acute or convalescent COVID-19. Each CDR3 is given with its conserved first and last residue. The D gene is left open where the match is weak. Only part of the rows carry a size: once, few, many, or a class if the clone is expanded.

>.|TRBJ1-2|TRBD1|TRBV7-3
CASSPQGAGYYGYTF
TGTGCCAGCAGCCCACAGGGGGCAGGGTACTATGGCTACACCTTC
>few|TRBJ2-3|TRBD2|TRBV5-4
CASSTGLPSTDTQYF
TGTGCCAGCAGCACGGGACTACCCAGCACAGATACGCAGTATTTT
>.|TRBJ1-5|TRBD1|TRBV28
CAVRDRFNQPQHF
TGTGCCGTCCGGGACAGGTTCAATCAGCCCCAGCATTTT
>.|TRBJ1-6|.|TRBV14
CASSQELIGGYNSPLHF
TGTGCCAGCAGCCAAGAATTGATCGGGGGCTATAATTCACCCCTCCACTTT
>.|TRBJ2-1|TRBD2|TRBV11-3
CASSPGSGRNYNEQFF
TGTGCCAGCAGCCCAGGGAGCGGGAGGAACTACAATGAGCAGTTCTTC
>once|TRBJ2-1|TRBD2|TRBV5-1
CASSLSSGRYNEQFF
TGCGCCAGCAGCCTAAGTAGCGGGAGGTACAATGAGCAGTTCTTC
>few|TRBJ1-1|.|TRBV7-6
CASSLVMNTEAFF
TGTGCCAGCAGCTTAGTAATGAACACTGAAGCTTTCTTT
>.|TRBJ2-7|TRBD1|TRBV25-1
CASSESPGQGSYEQYF
TGTGCCAGCAGTGAATCTCCCGGACAGGGGTCCTACGAGCAGTACTTC
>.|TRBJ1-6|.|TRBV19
CASSSGSFGSYNSPLHF
TGTGCCAGTAGTAGCGGGAGCTTTGGCTCCTATAATTCACCCCTCCACTTT
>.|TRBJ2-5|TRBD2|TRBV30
CAWQPGLAGETQYF
TGTGCCTGGCAACCGGGACTAGCAGGAGAGACCCAGTACTTC
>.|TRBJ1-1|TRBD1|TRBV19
CASSSGQGNTEAFF
TGTGCCAGTAGTTCTGGACAGGGGAACACTGAAGCTTTCTTT
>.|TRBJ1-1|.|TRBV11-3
CASSFKQNTEAFF
TGTGCCAGCAGCTTCAAACAGAACACTGAAGCTTTCTTT
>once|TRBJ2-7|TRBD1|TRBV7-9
CASSLGRTGGDEQYF
TGTGCCAGCAGCTTAGGTAGGACAGGGGGGGACGAGCAGTACTTC
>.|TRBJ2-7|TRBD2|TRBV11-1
CASSLSTSGIYEQYF
TGTGCCAGCAGCTTAAGTACTAGCGGGATCTACGAGCAGTACTTC
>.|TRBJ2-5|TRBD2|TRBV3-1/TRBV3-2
CASSQVSGGQETQYF
TGTGCCAGCAGCCAAGTTAGCGGGGGGCAAGAGACCCAGTACTTC
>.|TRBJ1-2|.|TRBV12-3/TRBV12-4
CASSGQFYGYTF
TGTGCCAGCAGTGGACAGTTTTATGGCTACACCTTC
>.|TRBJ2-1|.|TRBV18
CASSRGQSSYNEQFF
TGTGCCAGCTCACGAGGGCAAAGCTCCTACAATGAGCAGTTCTTC
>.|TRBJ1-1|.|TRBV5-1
CASSLGVAGSTEAFF
TGCGCCAGCAGCTTGGGGGTTGCGGGGAGCACTGAAGCTTTCTTT
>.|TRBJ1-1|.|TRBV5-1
CASSLTSSEAFF
TGCGCCAGCAGCTTGACATCCTCCGAAGCTTTCTTT
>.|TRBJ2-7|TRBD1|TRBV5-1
CASSHQGQGLDEQYF
TGCGCCAGCAGCCACCAGGGACAGGGGCTGGACGAGCAGTACTTC
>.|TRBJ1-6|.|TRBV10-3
CAISEDPGQLNSPLHF
TGTGCCATCAGTGAAGACCCAGGTCAGCTGAATTCACCCCTCCACTTT
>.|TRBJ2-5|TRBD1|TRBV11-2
CASSLGNRGETQYF
TGTGCCAGCAGCTTAGGGAACAGGGGCGAGACCCAGTACTTC
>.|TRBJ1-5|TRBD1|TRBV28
CASSFPRTGGVQPQHF
TGTGCCAGCAGTTTTCCTCGGACAGGGGGCGTACAGCCCCAGCATTTT
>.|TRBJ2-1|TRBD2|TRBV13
CASRYLAGLNEQFF
TGTGCCAGCAGATATCTAGCGGGCCTCAATGAGCAGTTCTTC
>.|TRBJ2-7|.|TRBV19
CASRMNSGGYEQYF
TGTGCCAGTAGAATGAACTCAGGTGGCTACGAGCAGTACTTC
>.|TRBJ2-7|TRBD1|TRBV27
CASNRQGSHEQYF
TGTGCCAGCAACCGACAGGGGTCCCACGAGCAGTACTTC
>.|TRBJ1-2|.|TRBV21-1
CASNSIEPGQFNYGYTF
TGTGCCAGCAACTCAATCGAACCGGGACAGTTTAACTATGGCTACACCTTC
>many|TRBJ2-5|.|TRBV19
CASAGRMETQYF
TGTGCCAGTGCGGGACGGATGGAGACCCAGTACTTC
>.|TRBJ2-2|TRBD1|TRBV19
CASIPPGTGNTGELFF
TGTGCCAGTATTCCCCCCGGGACAGGCAACACCGGGGAGCTGTTTTTT
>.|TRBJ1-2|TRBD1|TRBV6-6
CASSNRDRGPNYGYTF
TGTGCCAGCAGCAACCGGGACAGGGGGCCTAACTATGGCTACACCTTC
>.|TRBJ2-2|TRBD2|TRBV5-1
CASGPSGGAETGELFF
TGCGCCAGCGGACCTAGCGGGGGGGCCGAAACCGGGGAGCTGTTTTTT
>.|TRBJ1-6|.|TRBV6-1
CASRMSQNSPLHF
TGTGCCAGCAGAATGTCACAGAATTCACCCCTCCACTTT
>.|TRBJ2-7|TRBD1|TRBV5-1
CASSASGTASYEQYF
TGCGCCAGCAGCGCCTCCGGGACAGCCTCCTACGAGCAGTACTTC
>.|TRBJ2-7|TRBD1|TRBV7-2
CASSLAAGQGYEQYF
TGTGCCAGCAGCTTAGCGGCGGGACAGGGGTACGAGCAGTACTTC
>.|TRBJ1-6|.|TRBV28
CASSLGVVSPLHF
TGTGCCAGCAGTTTAGGAGTAGTTTCACCCCTCCACTTT
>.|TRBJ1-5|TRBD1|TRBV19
CASSITGGSNQPQHF
TGTGCCAGTAGTATAACAGGGGGCTCCAATCAGCCCCAGCATTTT
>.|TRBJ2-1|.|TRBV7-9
CASSLDGVDEQFF
TGTGCCAGCAGCTTGGACGGGGTGGATGAGCAGTTCTTC
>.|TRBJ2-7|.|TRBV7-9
CASSTGLTNYEQYF
TGTGCCAGCAGCACCGGACTAACGAACTACGAGCAGTACTTC
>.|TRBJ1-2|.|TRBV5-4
CASSLAPNYGYTF
TGTGCCAGCAGCTTGGCCCCAAACTATGGCTACACCTTC
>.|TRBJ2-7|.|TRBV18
CASSPYREGEQYF
TGTGCCAGCTCACCATACAGGGAGGGCGAGCAGTACTTC
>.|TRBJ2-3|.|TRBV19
CASSIASVGTDTQYF
TGTGCCAGTAGTATTGCTAGCGTGGGTACAGATACGCAGTATTTT
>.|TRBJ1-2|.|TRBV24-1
CATSDQDFYGYTF
TGTGCCACCAGTGATCAGGACTTCTATGGCTACACCTTC
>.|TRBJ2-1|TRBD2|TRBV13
CASSLGGSGGYNEQFF
TGTGCCAGCAGCTTAGGTGGTAGCGGGGGGTACAATGAGCAGTTCTTC
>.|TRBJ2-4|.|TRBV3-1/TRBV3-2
CASSQVGGALLAAKNIQYF
TGTGCCAGCAGCCAAGTCGGGGGAGCCTTACTAGCCGCCAAAAACATTCAGTACTTC